Following are 26 T cell receptor beta chains from one sample sequenced in a study of blood T cell repertoires in COVID-19. TCRdb keeps only in-frame clones here, not all; method: immunoSEQ multiplex PCR. The sample records around 290,000 clones, 91% being singletons. The sequenced sample was peripheral blood. These receptors were taken from a woman aged 25 to 39 with COVID-19, enrolled during active disease.

In this sample, this clone turned up once. This sequence joins TRBV6-4 and TRBJ2-7, with a weak D call TRBD1 (7 bases). With 6 bases removed from V and 3 bases from J, the gap between germline ends came to 18 bases. There are 15 residues in the CDR3. CDR1 and CDR2 from the germline V gene are MRHNA and SNTAGT. In nucleotides, the CDR3 is TGTGCCAGCAGGGGGGGACAGCGAAACTACTACGAGCAGTACTTC. It yields the protein CASRGGQRNYYEQYF.

At least ten counts were recorded for this clone. The V and J genes are TRBV6-1 and TRBJ2-7, with TRBD2 matching over 11 bases. The length of the CDR3 is 14 residues. Germline CDR1 reads MNHNS; CDR2 reads SASEGT. The J segment lost 4 bases and the V segment lost 2 bases, leaving 1 base of the junction unmatched. CDR3 loop: CASSETSGSYEQYF. The CDR3 nucleotides are TGTGCCAGCAGTGAAACTAGCGGGAGTTACGAGCAGTACTTC.

The V call is TRBV28, the J call TRBJ1-2; D call uncertain. The V gene's germline CDR1 is MDHEN and CDR2 SYDVKM. V lost 2 bases to trimming and J lost 0 bases, with 4 bases between them. The CDR3 loop spans 13 amino acids. CDR3: CASSLVSNYGYTF. DNA of the CDR3: TGTGCCAGCAGTTTAGTATCTAACTATGGCTACACCTTC.

The chain links TRBV5-1 to TRBJ1-1; D not certain. Germline V gives CDR1 SGHRS, CDR2 YFSETQ. This CDR3 is built from 13 residues. With 4 bases removed from V and 5 bases from J, the gap between germline ends came to 12 bases. CDR3 residues: CASSRDLLTEAFF. The CDR3 DNA reads TGCGCCAGCAGCCGCGATCTTTTGACTGAAGCTTTCTTT.

This clone was recorded once. This rearrangement joins TRBV9 to TRBJ2-7, with 8 bases lining up with TRBD1. J gave up 2 bases and V 4 bases, and 8 bases lay outside the gene matches. Germline V CDR1 and CDR2: SGDLS, YYNGEE. This CDR3 contains 15 residues. CDR3 nucleotide sequence: TGTGCCAGCAGCCCTCACCCGGGACAGGCCTACGAGCAGTACTTC. As protein: CASSPHPGQAYEQYF.

The rearrangement links TRBV6-5 to TRBJ1-2; D call uncertain. Germline-derived CDR1 and CDR2 are MNHEY and SVGAGI. V lost 8 bases to trimming and J lost 3 bases, with 10 bases between them. The CDR3 runs 12 residues. The CDR3 reads CASSPADYGYTF. CDR3 in DNA: TGTGCCAGCTCCCCCGCGGACTATGGCTACACCTTC.

CDR3 in DNA: TGTGCCAGTAGTACTACAGGGGGCGACACTGAAGCTTTCTTT. Translation: CASSTTGGDTEAFF. The chain has TRBV19 and TRBJ1-1; TRBD1 aligns across 9 bases. V dropped 4 bases and J dropped 3; count of bases not matched to a gene: 3. CDR3 length: 14 amino acids. Germline assignment: CDR1 LNHDA and CDR2 SQIVND (reference sequence).

The chain employs TRBV7-8 and TRBJ1-5; D gene ambiguous. The ends were cut back, 0 bases at V and 3 bases at J, with 12 bases in the middle. The CDR3 has 16 amino acids. Germline CDR1 SGHVS, CDR2 FQNEAQ. CDR3 sequence reads: CASSLATRRFNQPQHF. The CDR3 nucleotides read TGTGCCAGCAGCTTAGCGACCAGGAGGTTCAATCAGCCCCAGCATTTT.

This rearrangement joins TRBV5-1 to TRBJ1-2; a weak D match, TRBD1 (5 bases). CDR1 SGHRS and CDR2 YFSETQ come from the germline V gene. Trimming stripped 0 bases from V and 0 bases from J, with 9 bases between. CDR3 length: 15 residues. This CDR3 reads CASSLGQSANYGYTF. The CDR3 DNA sequence: TGCGCCAGCAGCTTGGGACAGTCAGCTAACTATGGCTACACCTTC.

The chain employs TRBV2 and TRBJ1-5, with D unclear. Trimming took 2 bases from V and 7 from J, leaving 15 bases between them. CDR1 is SNHLY, CDR2 FYNNEI, per germline. This CDR3 has 15 residues. The chain's CDR3 is CASSEREGSRQPQHF. The DNA for the CDR3 is TGTGCCAGCAGTGAAAGAGAGGGCTCCAGACAGCCCCAGCATTTT.

The chain joins TRBV11-2 to TRBJ2-1, with 15 bases matching TRBD2. Germline loops: CDR1 SGHAT, CDR2 FQNNGV. Losses at the gene ends were 3 bases for V and 7 bases for J; bases not matched to a gene: 10. This CDR3 is 18 amino acids long. The CDR3 sequence is CASSFVVWTSGRGNEQFF. The CDR3 nucleotides read TGTGCCAGCAGCTTTGTTGTCTGGACTAGCGGGAGGGGAAATGAGCAGTTCTTC.

A word on this clone: Other DNA sequences from this sample encode an identical CDR3 as well. The genes are TRBV4-1 and TRBJ1-5; TRBD1 agrees at 10 bases. This CDR3 comprises 15 residues. Trimming took 4 bases from V and 2 from J; bases not matched to a gene: 2. Germline-derived CDR1 and CDR2 are MGHRA and YSYEKL. Here the CDR3 DNA reads TGCGCCAGCAGCCCGACAGGGGGCGGCAATCAGCCCCAGCATTTT. It encodes CASSPTGGGNQPQHF.

The chain couples TRBV7-2 to TRBJ1-2, with 7 bases matching TRBD1. CDR3 length equals 15 residues. V lost 1 base, J lost 4 bases, and 6 bases stayed unmatched. CDR1 is SGHTA, CDR2 FQGNSA, per germline. CDR3 region: CASSLVFRDSYGYTF. The CDR3 bases are TGTGCCAGCAGCTTAGTCTTCCGGGACAGCTATGGCTACACCTTC. Combining the CDR3 with reference TRBV7-2 and TRBJ1-2 gives the whole variable domain GAGVSQSPSNKVTEKGKDVELRCDPISGHTALYWYRQSLGQGLEFLIYFQGNSAPDKSGLPSDRFSAERTGGSVSTLTIQRTQQEDSAVYLCASSLVFRDSYGYTFGSGTRLTVV.

CDR3 in amino acids: CASSPREGSNEQFF. CDR3 in DNA: TGTGCCAGCTCACCGAGGGAAGGGTCGAATGAGCAGTTCTTC. This chain links TRBV18 with TRBJ2-1; D perhaps matches TRBD2 (5 bases). Trimming shortened V by 3 bases and J by 7 bases, and 13 bases separated the two germline ends. Looked up from germline, CDR1 is KGHSH and CDR2 is LQKENI. This CDR3 contains 14 residues. Variable domain in full (rest from reference TRBV18 and TRBJ2-1): NAGVMQNPRHLVRRRGQEARLRCSPMKGHSHVYWYRQLPEEGLKFMVYLQKENIIDESGMPKERFSAEFPKEGPSILRIQQVVRGDSAAYFCASSPREGSNEQFFGPGTRLTVL.

For this clone: The same CDR3 arises from other DNA sequences in this sample as well. The J gene is TRBJ1-6, the V gene TRBV18; 9 nucleotides match TRBD1. Germline values: CDR1 KGHSH, CDR2 LQKENI. The V gene end was trimmed by 3 bases and the J gene end by 7 bases; junction bases not matched to a gene: 1. This CDR3 region has 14 residues. The CDR3: CASSPGTGNSPLHF. CDR3 bases: TGTGCCAGCTCACCCGGGACAGGGAATTCACCCCTCCACTTT.

The chain combines TRBV19 with TRBJ2-1, with TRBD2 identical over 13 bases. V gave up 5 bases and J gave up 7 bases; unmatched junction bases: 23. Per germline, CDR1 LNHDA and CDR2 SQIVND (reference sequence). The CDR3 runs to 21 residues. The CDR3 loop is CASSSFGSFGLAGAVKNEQFF. In DNA, the CDR3 is TGTGCCAGTAGTTCCTTCGGAAGTTTCGGACTAGCGGGAGCGGTGAAAAATGAGCAGTTCTTC.

In nucleotides, the CDR3 is TGTGCCAGCAGTTTAGATCTAGCGGGAGGGGCGGGGCAGTTCTTC. This gives the protein CASSLDLAGGAGQFF. V usage is TRBV27 and J usage is TRBJ2-1, with 12 bases lining up with TRBD2. In germline, CDR1 is MNHEY, CDR2 SMNVEV (reference sequence). The V gene end was trimmed by 2 bases and the J gene end by 12 bases; junction bases not matched to a gene: 8. The CDR3 contains 15 residues.

The rearrangement uses TRBV2 and TRBJ1-5, with 10 bases aligning to TRBD1. CDR3 length equals 15 residues. Germline V lookup: CDR1 SNHLY, CDR2 FYNNEI. Losses at the gene ends were 4 bases for V and 6 bases for J; bases not matched to a gene: 6. The CDR3 loop is CASSGPDRGIQPQHF. CDR3 bases: TGTGCCAGCAGTGGCCCGGACAGGGGGATTCAGCCCCAGCATTTT.

The chain uses TRBV5-6 and TRBJ2-1; 12 bases are a match to TRBD2. Germline V gene data show CDR1 as SGHDT and CDR2 as YYEEEE. The trim removed 4 bases at V and 4 bases at J, leaving 12 bases unmatched. The CDR3 is made up of 18 amino acids. The CDR3 DNA sequence: TGTGCCAGCAGCCCCACGACTAGCGGGAGTGAAATATACAATGAGCAGTTCTTC. Its translation: CASSPTTSGSEIYNEQFF.

V is TRBV18 and J is TRBJ2-2, with 8 bases aligning to TRBD2. The CDR3 is made up of 16 amino acids. Losses at the gene ends were 1 base for V and 9 bases for J; bases not matched to a gene: 10. Germline CDR1 KGHSH, CDR2 LQKENI. The CDR3 loop is CASSPLGTRWTRELFF. The CDR3 bases are TGTGCCAGCTCACCACTAGGGACTAGATGGACCCGGGAGCTGTTTTTT.

The chain uses TRBV11-2 and TRBJ2-2; possible D gene TRBD2, 5 bases. The CDR3 loop spans 14 amino acids. The germline CDR1 and CDR2 sequences are SGHAT and FQNNGV. With 4 bases removed from V and 2 bases from J, the gap between germline ends came to 8 bases. CDR3 sequence: CASSSGINTGELFF. CDR3 sequence (DNA): TGTGCCAGCAGCTCCGGGATTAACACCGGGGAGCTGTTTTTT.

This rearrangement joins TRBV7-2 to TRBJ1-2, with D maybe TRBD1 (6 bases). This CDR3 region has 14 residues. V gave up 5 bases and J gave up 3 bases, with 13 bases separating them. Germline V gene data show CDR1 as SGHTA and CDR2 as FQGNSA. The CDR3: CASSHARTDYGYTF. In nucleotides, the CDR3 is TGTGCCAGCAGCCATGCCCGGACAGACTATGGCTACACCTTC.

The V and J genes are TRBV9 and TRBJ1-3; no definite D call. The V and J ends lost 0 bases and 9 bases respectively, with 13 bases between them. Per germline, CDR1 SGDLS and CDR2 YYNGEE. The CDR3 is 14 amino acids. The CDR3 here is CASSVVGPGSTIYF. The CDR3 nucleotides are TGTGCCAGCAGCGTAGTCGGACCCGGGAGCACCATATATTTT.

The chain couples TRBV6-5 to TRBJ1-2; 10 bases match TRBD1. The V gene's germline CDR1 is MNHEY and CDR2 SVGAGI. This CDR3 is built from 15 residues. V was pared by 4 bases and J by 1 base, with 3 bases of the junction left unmatched. The CDR3 spells CASSFRTGGNYGYTF. The CDR3 nucleotides are TGTGCCAGCAGTTTTCGGACAGGGGGTAACTATGGCTACACCTTC.

This chain uses TRBV11-2 with TRBJ1-1, with a tentative D call TRBD1 (5 bases). In germline, CDR1 is SGHAT, CDR2 FQNNGV. This CDR3 comprises 16 residues. The V and J ends lost 1 base and 1 base respectively, with 13 bases between them. CDR3: CASSLGQGLRNTEAFF. CDR3 in DNA: TGTGCCAGCAGCTTAGGTCAGGGACTGAGGAACACTGAAGCTTTCTTT.

The V gene is TRBV6-5, the J gene TRBJ1-3; the D gene is possibly TRBD1 (6 bases). Between the trimmed V and J ends, which lost 6 bases and 1 base, there was a span of 10 bases. The CDR3 sequence is 14 residues long. The germline CDR1 and CDR2 sequences are MNHEY and SVGAGI. For the CDR3, the DNA is TGTGCCAGCAGGCCAGGGGTTTCTGGAAACACCATATATTTT. Its translation: CASRPGVSGNTIYF.